One and the same sample provided the 23 T cell receptor beta chains below, sequenced in a study of early T cells in non-severe SARS-CoV-2 infection (dated by TCRdb to the early 2020s). The library was generated by 5' RACE. Sequenced on a NextSeq 500. TCRdb reworked the public reads: Q25 trimming with fastp, MiXCR clone assembly, productive beta chains retained. Rows are combined by CDR3 protein, so each entry shows the most common genes and DNA. This sample holds tens of thousands of distinct CDR3 sequences; under 5.5% were observed only once. Roughly 15% of the sample is in the top ten clones. The sample was whole blood. The receptors derive from an adult who was a healthcare worker with PCR-confirmed SARS-CoV-2 infection or an uninfected control (not recorded which).

The table lists this clonotype with many counts. The chain couples TRBV19 to TRBJ2-2; TRBD1 matches 8 bases. Unmatched junction bases numbered 13, after V lost 6 bases and J lost 1 base. Germline V gene sequence: CDR1 LNHDA, CDR2 SQIVND (reference sequence). The CDR3 contains 18 residues. CDR3 residues: CASSSLTGDLMNTGELFF. The CDR3 nucleotides read TGTGCCAGTAGCTCCCTGACAGGGGACCTAATGAACACCGGGGAGCTGTTTTTT.

This clonotype has a handful of counts. This chain uses TRBV5-1 with TRBJ2-3; D is uncertain. The V end was cut by 0 bases, the J end by 2 bases, with 16 bases between. Germline-derived CDR1 and CDR2 are SGHRS and YFSETQ. CDR3 length: 17 amino acids. In nucleotides, the CDR3 is TGCGCCAGCAGCTTGGCCGGCGGTGTTAGTGACACAGATACGCAGTATTTT. Amino acids: CASSLAGGVSDTDTQYF.

V gene TRBV27 combines with J gene TRBJ2-5, with D hard to call. Per germline, CDR1 MNHEY and CDR2 SMNVEV (reference sequence). V was shortened by 3 bases and J by 4 bases, with 6 bases between the two germline ends. The CDR3 loop spans 12 amino acids. The DNA for the CDR3 is TGTGCCAGCAGTTTTTGGGGAGAGACCCAGTACTTC. Encoded protein: CASSFWGETQYF.

This clonotype has a count of ten or more. The DNA for the CDR3 is TGTGCCAGCAGAGTAGCGGGGGGGAATGAGCAGTTCTTC. Amino acids: CASRVAGGNEQFF. The chain has TRBV5-6 and TRBJ2-1; 11 bases line up with TRBD2. With V trimmed by 5 bases and J by 7 bases, 2 bases remained unmatched. Germline CDR1 is SGHDT and CDR2 is YYEEEE. The CDR3 is 13 amino acids.

The table lists this clonotype with many counts. The chain combines TRBV10-2 with TRBJ1-5, with a tentative D call TRBD1 (6 bases). V was cut by 1 base and J by 4 bases, with 14 bases left in between. The CDR3 sequence is 16 residues long. Germline values: CDR1 WSHSY, CDR2 SAAADI. The CDR3 DNA reads TGCGCCAGCAGTGAGTATTCAGGGGAAGCAAATCAGCCCCAGCATTTT. It codes for CASSEYSGEANQPQHF.

This clonotype was seen at least ten times. Here the CDR3 DNA reads TGTGCCAGCAGTGAGGGACAGTCTAGCAATCAGCCCCAGCATTTT. Its translation is CASSEGQSSNQPQHF. The chain carries TRBV6-1 and TRBJ1-5, with 7 bases that match TRBD1. The germline gives CDR1 MNHNS, CDR2 SASEGT. The J segment lost 0 bases and the V segment lost 3 bases, leaving 2 bases of the junction unmatched. This CDR3 has 15 residues.

The chain is built from TRBV7-2 and TRBJ2-7, with D possibly matching TRBD1 (6 bases). The V end was cut by 2 bases, the J end by 3 bases, with 14 bases between. The CDR3 spans 15 residues. From germline, CDR1 is SGHTA and CDR2 FQGNSA. The chain's CDR3 is CASSLTPGVSYEQYF. CDR3 coding DNA: TGTGCCAGCAGCTTAACCCCAGGGGTTAGCTACGAGCAGTACTTC.

The chain recombines TRBV29-1 with TRBJ1-4, with a possible D match to TRBD1 (6 bases). The CDR3 runs to 15 residues. Trimming cost V 0 bases and J 7 bases, with 15 bases left between them. The germline gives CDR1 SQVTM, CDR2 ANQGSEA. The CDR3 region is CSVEDHVGGGEKLFF. Here the CDR3 DNA reads TGCAGCGTTGAAGATCATGTGGGGGGCGGTGAAAAACTGTTTTTT.

Only a few counts were recorded for this clonotype. The J gene is TRBJ2-3, the V gene TRBV15; no firm D call. This CDR3 spans 16 amino acids. V lost 0 bases and J 7 bases, leaving 17 bases between the germline ends. CDR1 and CDR2 from the germline V gene are LNHNV and YYDKDF (reference sequence). The CDR3 loop reads CATSRDLALQENTQYF. The CDR3 bases are TGTGCCACCAGCAGAGATCTGGCCCTACAAGAAAATACGCAGTATTTT.

V gene TRBV6-5 combines with J gene TRBJ1-1; TRBD1 agrees at 8 bases. The germline V gene encodes CDR1 MNHEY and CDR2 SVGAGI. The ends lost 5 bases at V and 1 base at J; junction bases unmatched: 6. The CDR3 spans 15 residues. CDR3 nucleotide sequence: TGTGCCAGCAGTCCAGACAGGGGTTGGAACACTGAAGCTTTCTTT. It translates to CASSPDRGWNTEAFF.

This clonotype came up many times. The rearrangement joins TRBV7-9 to TRBJ2-7; D ambiguous. The CDR3 length is 14 residues. Deletions cut 2 bases from V and 1 base from J, with 9 bases between. Germline CDR1 is SEHNR and CDR2 is FQNEAQ (reference sequence). The CDR3 loop is CASSLQRISYEQYF. The CDR3 bases are TGTGCCAGCAGCTTACAACGAATATCCTACGAGCAGTACTTC.

The chain recombines TRBV6-5 with TRBJ2-7; D ambiguous. This CDR3 spans 13 amino acids. Germline CDR1 is MNHEY and CDR2 is SVGAGI. Trimming took 2 bases from V and 6 from J, leaving 11 bases between them. The CDR3 coding sequence is TGTGCCAGCAGTTACGAGCAGCTCGGCGAGCAGTACTTC. Protein product: CASSYEQLGEQYF.

About this clonotype itself: A much more abundant neighbour one base away suggests this may be a read error. The genes are TRBV24-1 and TRBJ2-3; D may correspond to TRBD1 or TRBD2 (5 bases each). This CDR3 contains 17 residues. The germline V gene has CDR1 KGHDR and CDR2 SFDVKD. CDR3 in amino acids: CATGDSGTGSSTDTQYF. The CDR3 bases are TGTGCCACCGGTGATTCCGGGACGGGCTCTAGCACAGATACGCAGTATTTT.

Ten or more counts support this clonotype. The chain couples TRBV5-4 to TRBJ1-4; TRBD1 agrees at 9 bases. The germline gives CDR1 SGHNT, CDR2 YYREEE (reference sequence). The trim removed 4 bases at V and 7 bases at J, leaving 5 bases unmatched. The length of the CDR3 is 14 residues. The CDR3 DNA sequence: TGTGCCAGCAGCCGGGACAGGGATGGTGAAAAACTGTTTTTT. It codes for CASSRDRDGEKLFF.

In its sample, this clonotype was seen many times. The genes are TRBV9 and TRBJ1-2; D possibly corresponds to TRBD1 (6 bases). CDR1 and CDR2 from the germline V gene are SGDLS and YYNGEE. This CDR3 region has 13 residues. Trimming stripped 0 bases from V and 8 bases from J, with 11 bases between. CDR3 protein: CASSVDRDQGYTF. CDR3 nucleotide sequence: TGTGCCAGCAGCGTAGACAGGGACCAAGGCTACACCTTC.

This clonotype is categorized as medium-sized (0.01 to 0.1%). V and J are TRBV3-1 and TRBJ1-2; 8 bases map to TRBD1. Germline V gene lookup returns CDR1 LGHDT and CDR2 YNNKEL (reference sequence). The CDR3 loop spans 15 amino acids. With 3 bases clipped from V and 3 bases from J, the junction kept 6 bases outside the gene matches. The CDR3 bases are TGTGCCAGCAGCCATTTGACAGGGGATGACTATGGCTACACCTTC. Protein: CASSHLTGDDYGYTF.

This clonotype appeared many times. The chain joins TRBV11-2 to TRBJ2-5; D is possibly TRBD2 (5 bases). The CDR3 has 16 amino acids. V was shortened by 1 base and J by 2 bases, with 14 bases between the two germline ends. Germline assignment: CDR1 SGHAT and CDR2 FQNNGV. CDR3 DNA: TGTGCCAGCAGCTTAGGGACGGCTAGCCTTCAAGAGACCCAGTACTTC. This gives the protein CASSLGTASLQETQYF.

This clonotype was found a few times. V is TRBV27 and J is TRBJ2-4; TRBD2 matches 8 bases. The V segment lost 6 bases and the J segment 6 bases; nucleotides outside the gene matches: 7. The germline V gene encodes CDR1 MNHEY and CDR2 SMNVEV (reference sequence). CDR3 length: 14 amino acids. CDR3 in amino acids: CASSPGGALNIQYF. The CDR3 bases are TGTGCCAGCAGCCCCGGGGGGGCCTTAAACATTCAGTACTTC.

Judged by abundance, this clonotype is medium-sized. The J gene is TRBJ1-2, the V gene TRBV7-9; D not resolved. V was pared by 2 bases and J by 4 bases, with 5 bases between. Per the germline V gene, CDR1 is SEHNR and CDR2 is FQNEAQ (reference sequence). The CDR3 covers 12 residues. The CDR3 nucleotides are TGTGCCAGCAGCTTACGGGCCTATGGCTACACCTTC. Its protein is CASSLRAYGYTF.

The CDR3: CASSGLASYTDTQYF. The CDR3 coding sequence is TGTGCCAGCAGTGGGTTGGCCTCCTACACAGATACGCAGTATTTT. J is TRBJ2-3 and V is TRBV2; D ambiguous. CDR3 length equals 15 residues. Trimming removed 4 bases at V and 2 bases at J, with 13 bases between. The V gene's germline CDR1 is SNHLY and CDR2 FYNNEI.

The J gene is TRBJ1-6, the V gene TRBV6-2 or TRBV6-3; no clear D. Per the germline V gene, CDR1 is MNHEY and CDR2 is SVGEGT. With 0 bases removed from V and 9 bases from J, the gap between germline ends came to 9 bases. The CDR3 loop spans 14 amino acids. The CDR3 nucleotides read TGTGCCAGCAGTTACTCGACTCCGAGTTCACCCCTCCACTTT. Translation gives CASSYSTPSSPLHF.

This clonotype was seen repeatedly, ten times or more. V usage is TRBV7-9 and J usage is TRBJ1-1; D is unclear. Per germline, CDR1 SEHNR and CDR2 FQNEAQ (reference sequence). V lost 5 bases and J lost 3, with 10 bases in between. CDR3 length: 13 amino acids. In nucleotides, the CDR3 is TGTGCCAGCAGCAGACGGGGTGACACTGAAGCTTTCTTT. It yields the protein CASSRRGDTEAFF.

The chain couples TRBV11-3 to TRBJ2-7, with no clear D. Germline-derived CDR1 and CDR2 are SGHNT and YENEEA. The CDR3 contains 8 residues. The CDR3 sequence: CGSYEQYF. Here the CDR3 DNA reads TGTGGGTCCTACGAGCAGTACTTC.